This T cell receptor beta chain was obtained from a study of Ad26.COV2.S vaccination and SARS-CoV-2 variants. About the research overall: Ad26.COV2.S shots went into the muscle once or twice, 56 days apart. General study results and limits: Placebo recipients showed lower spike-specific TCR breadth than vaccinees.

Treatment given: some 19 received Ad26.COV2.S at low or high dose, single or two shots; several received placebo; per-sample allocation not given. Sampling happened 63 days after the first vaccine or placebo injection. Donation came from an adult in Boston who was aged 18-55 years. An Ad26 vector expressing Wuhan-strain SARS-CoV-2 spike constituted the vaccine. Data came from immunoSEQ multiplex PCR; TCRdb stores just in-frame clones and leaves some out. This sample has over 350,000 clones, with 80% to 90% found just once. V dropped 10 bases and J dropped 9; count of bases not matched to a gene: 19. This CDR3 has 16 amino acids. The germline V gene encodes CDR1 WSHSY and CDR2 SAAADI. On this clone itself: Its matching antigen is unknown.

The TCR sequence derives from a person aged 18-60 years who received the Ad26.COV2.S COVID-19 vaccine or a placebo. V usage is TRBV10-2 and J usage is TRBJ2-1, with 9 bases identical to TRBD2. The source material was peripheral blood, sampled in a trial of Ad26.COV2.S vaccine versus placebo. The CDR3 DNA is TGCGCCACCTGCGGGAGAAGCGGGGGGCTCTCTGGTGAGCAGTTCTTC. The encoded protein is CATCGRSGGLSGEQFF.